This T cell receptor beta chain was profiled in a study of blood T cell repertoires in COVID-19. This clone appeared a few times. This CDR3 contains 15 residues. V gave up 7 bases and J gave up 2 bases, with 20 bases separating them. Germline V gene lookup returns CDR1 SQVTM and CDR2 ANQGSEA. TCRdb's copy holds only in-frame clones and misses some; the assay was immunoSEQ multiplex PCR. The repertoire includes about 260,000 clones, 80% to 90% of them detected once, and roughly 2.3% sits in the top ten. The clonotype was recovered from a woman between 18 and 30 years old who had recovered from COVID-19. The rearrangement links TRBV29-1 to TRBJ1-2, with D hard to call. Sequencing was done on a sample of PBMCs or T cells enriched from blood (not recorded which). The CDR3 region has the DNA TGCAGCGCTTACCGAGAATTAGTGCCGAACTATGGCTACACCTTC. Translation gives CSAYRELVPNYGYTF.